This is a list of T cell receptor beta chains from one sample in a study of blood T cell repertoires in COVID-19. Repertoires were generated with immunoSEQ multiplex PCR, while TCRdb's copy carries only in-frame clones and drops some. The repertoire holds 67,000 or so clones, with roughly 86% as singletons. The sample consisted of peripheral blood. The receptors stem from an older woman with acute or convalescent COVID-19. CDR3s include the opening cysteine and the closing phenylalanine or tryptophan. The order of the fields is D gene, J gene, clone size, CDR3 length, V gene, CDR3 protein, CDR3 DNA. The D gene is left open where the match is weak. Part of the rows lack a size; the others show once, few, many or a class for expanded clones.

d_call: TRBD2
j_call: TRBJ2-7
clone_size: -
cdr3_length: 15
v_call: TRBV7-2
cdr3_aa: CASSPQIGTSYEQYF
cdr3_nt: TGTGCCAGCAGCCCGCAGATTGGGACTAGCTACGAGCAGTACTTC

d_call: TRBD1
j_call: TRBJ1-1
clone_size: few
cdr3_length: 15
v_call: TRBV30
cdr3_aa: CAWRFGQGMNTEAFF
cdr3_nt: TGTGCCTGGCGGTTTGGACAGGGGATGAACACTGAAGCTTTCTTT

d_call: TRBD1
j_call: TRBJ1-3
clone_size: -
cdr3_length: 15
v_call: TRBV19
cdr3_aa: CASGTGVTSGNTIYF
cdr3_nt: TGTGCCAGTGGGACAGGGGTGACTTCTGGAAACACCATATATTTT

d_call: -
j_call: TRBJ1-2
clone_size: -
cdr3_length: 12
v_call: TRBV7-2
cdr3_aa: CASSPVNYGYTF
cdr3_nt: TGTGCCAGCAGCCCGGTTAACTATGGCTACACCTTC

d_call: TRBD2
j_call: TRBJ2-3
clone_size: -
cdr3_length: 16
v_call: TRBV7-9
cdr3_aa: CASSPNLAGRTDTQYF
cdr3_nt: TGTGCCAGCAGCCCAAATCTAGCGGGGCGCACAGATACGCAGTATTTT

d_call: TRBD1
j_call: TRBJ1-3
clone_size: -
cdr3_length: 16
v_call: TRBV28
cdr3_aa: CASSVGTGSSGNTIYF
cdr3_nt: TGTGCCAGCAGCGTAGGGACAGGGAGCTCTGGAAACACCATATATTTT

d_call: -
j_call: TRBJ1-3
clone_size: once
cdr3_length: 13
v_call: TRBV29-1
cdr3_aa: CSVDPGTGNTIYF
cdr3_nt: TGCAGCGTTGACCCAGGGACTGGAAACACCATATATTTT

d_call: -
j_call: TRBJ1-2
clone_size: -
cdr3_length: 12
v_call: TRBV18
cdr3_aa: CASSLYNYGYTF
cdr3_nt: TGTGCCAGCTCGCTATACAACTATGGCTACACCTTC

d_call: TRBD2
j_call: TRBJ2-3
clone_size: once
cdr3_length: 16
v_call: TRBV19
cdr3_aa: CASSPSPGGTRDTQYF
cdr3_nt: TGTGCCAGTAGTCCATCCCCGGGAGGCACGAGAGATACGCAGTATTTT

d_call: TRBD1
j_call: TRBJ2-7
clone_size: -
cdr3_length: 13
v_call: TRBV5-8
cdr3_aa: CASSLQGAREQYF
cdr3_nt: TGTGCCAGCAGCTTACAGGGGGCCCGTGAGCAGTACTTC

d_call: -
j_call: TRBJ1-6
clone_size: once
cdr3_length: 14
v_call: TRBV12-5
cdr3_aa: CASGLGTDNSPLHF
cdr3_nt: TGTGCTAGTGGTTTGGGGACAGATAATTCACCCCTCCACTTT

d_call: -
j_call: TRBJ2-3
clone_size: -
cdr3_length: 15
v_call: TRBV11-2
cdr3_aa: CASSLMGGAQDTQYF
cdr3_nt: TGTGCCAGCAGCTTAATGGGCGGGGCGCAAGATACGCAGTATTTT

d_call: -
j_call: TRBJ1-2
clone_size: -
cdr3_length: 14
v_call: TRBV5-4
cdr3_aa: CASSLRGGVYGYTF
cdr3_nt: TGTGCCAGCAGCTTGAGGGGGGGGGTCTATGGCTACACCTTC

d_call: -
j_call: TRBJ2-2
clone_size: -
cdr3_length: 15
v_call: TRBV10-3
cdr3_aa: CATRGELPNTGELFF
cdr3_nt: TGTGCCACCAGGGGCGAGCTACCGAACACCGGGGAGCTGTTTTTT

d_call: -
j_call: TRBJ2-5
clone_size: -
cdr3_length: 14
v_call: TRBV5-5
cdr3_aa: CASSRYYVQETQYF
cdr3_nt: TGTGCCAGCAGCCGTTACTACGTGCAAGAGACCCAGTACTTC

d_call: TRBD2
j_call: TRBJ2-3
clone_size: -
cdr3_length: 14
v_call: TRBV30
cdr3_aa: CAWSAGGVLDTQYF
cdr3_nt: TGTGCCTGGAGTGCGGGGGGGGTACTCGATACGCAGTATTTT

d_call: TRBD2
j_call: TRBJ2-4
clone_size: -
cdr3_length: 17
v_call: TRBV19
cdr3_aa: CASSSTSGAVAKNIQYF
cdr3_nt: TGTGCCAGTAGTTCGACTAGCGGAGCCGTAGCCAAAAACATTCAGTACTTC

d_call: -
j_call: TRBJ2-2
clone_size: once
cdr3_length: 14
v_call: TRBV3-1/TRBV3-2
cdr3_aa: CASSPLAPTGELFF
cdr3_nt: TGTGCCAGCAGCCCACTAGCTCCCACCGGGGAGCTGTTTTTT

d_call: TRBD1
j_call: TRBJ1-1
clone_size: few
cdr3_length: 13
v_call: TRBV30
cdr3_aa: CARSGQLNTEAFF
cdr3_nt: TGTGCCCGCTCGGGACAGCTGAACACTGAAGCTTTCTTT

d_call: TRBD1
j_call: TRBJ2-1
clone_size: -
cdr3_length: 15
v_call: TRBV7-9
cdr3_aa: CASSLVGTGGNEQFF
cdr3_nt: TGTGCCAGCAGCTTAGTCGGGACAGGGGGCAATGAGCAGTTCTTC

d_call: TRBD2
j_call: TRBJ2-3
clone_size: -
cdr3_length: 18
v_call: TRBV7-2
cdr3_aa: CASSPTGTSVSSTDTQYF
cdr3_nt: TGTGCCAGCAGCCCAACCGGGACTAGCGTATCTAGCACAGATACGCAGTATTTT

d_call: TRBD1
j_call: TRBJ1-5
clone_size: -
cdr3_length: 13
v_call: TRBV18
cdr3_aa: CASGGGVNQPQHF
cdr3_nt: TGTGCCAGCGGAGGGGGCGTGAATCAGCCCCAGCATTTT

d_call: TRBD2
j_call: TRBJ2-5
clone_size: -
cdr3_length: 17
v_call: TRBV11-2
cdr3_aa: CASSPIGGLAGQETQYF
cdr3_nt: TGTGCCAGCAGCCCCATTGGGGGACTAGCGGGGCAAGAGACCCAGTACTTC

d_call: -
j_call: TRBJ2-1
clone_size: few
cdr3_length: 11
v_call: TRBV7-3
cdr3_aa: CASSLRGEQFF
cdr3_nt: TGTGCCAGCAGCTTACGGGGTGAGCAGTTCTTC

d_call: TRBD1
j_call: TRBJ1-2
clone_size: -
cdr3_length: 16
v_call: TRBV27
cdr3_aa: CASISLGQGSNYGYTF
cdr3_nt: TGTGCCAGCATTAGTTTGGGACAGGGTTCCAACTATGGCTACACCTTC

d_call: -
j_call: TRBJ1-1
clone_size: -
cdr3_length: 18
v_call: TRBV27
cdr3_aa: CASSSSFGDAREGAEAFF
cdr3_nt: TGTGCCAGCAGTTCAAGCTTCGGGGACGCCAGGGAGGGGGCTGAAGCTTTCTTT

d_call: -
j_call: TRBJ2-1
clone_size: -
cdr3_length: 16
v_call: TRBV6-2/TRBV6-3
cdr3_aa: CASSYPRLSSYNEQFF
cdr3_nt: TGTGCCAGCAGTTACCCCCGCTTGAGCTCCTACAATGAGCAGTTCTTC

d_call: -
j_call: TRBJ2-7
clone_size: -
cdr3_length: 14
v_call: TRBV2
cdr3_aa: CATQQRTGTYEQYF
cdr3_nt: TGTGCCACCCAACAACGGACGGGAACCTACGAGCAGTACTTC

d_call: TRBD2
j_call: TRBJ2-7
clone_size: few
cdr3_length: 19
v_call: TRBV5-1
cdr3_aa: CASRDLHMRGDIISYEQYF
cdr3_nt: TGCGCCAGCAGGGATTTACATATGCGGGGGGATATCATCTCCTACGAGCAGTACTTC

d_call: -
j_call: TRBJ2-7
clone_size: -
cdr3_length: 12
v_call: TRBV21-1
cdr3_aa: CASLGSGGEQYF
cdr3_nt: TGTGCCAGCCTAGGGAGCGGGGGCGAGCAGTACTTC

d_call: -
j_call: TRBJ1-6
clone_size: few
cdr3_length: 16
v_call: TRBV5-6
cdr3_aa: CASRHNLGDMDSPLHF
cdr3_nt: TGTGCCAGCAGGCACAACTTAGGGGATATGGATTCACCCCTCCACTTT

d_call: TRBD1
j_call: TRBJ1-1
clone_size: -
cdr3_length: 12
v_call: TRBV29-1
cdr3_aa: CSVGQGNTEAFF
cdr3_nt: TGCAGCGTCGGACAGGGCAACACTGAAGCTTTCTTT

d_call: -
j_call: TRBJ2-7
clone_size: -
cdr3_length: 12
v_call: TRBV21-1
cdr3_aa: CASWSPAYEQYF
cdr3_nt: TGTGCCAGCTGGAGTCCAGCCTACGAGCAGTACTTC

d_call: -
j_call: TRBJ2-3
clone_size: -
cdr3_length: 15
v_call: TRBV2
cdr3_aa: CASNLDGDITDTQYF
cdr3_nt: TGTGCCAGCAACCTGGACGGGGATATCACAGATACGCAGTATTTT

d_call: TRBD2
j_call: TRBJ2-6
clone_size: -
cdr3_length: 17
v_call: TRBV7-2
cdr3_aa: CASRRGRGDSGANVLTF
cdr3_nt: TGTGCCAGCAGACGGGGCCGGGGGGACTCTGGGGCCAACGTCCTGACTTTC

d_call: -
j_call: TRBJ1-4
clone_size: -
cdr3_length: 15
v_call: TRBV19
cdr3_aa: CASSIGVATNEKLFF
cdr3_nt: TGTGCCAGTAGTATAGGAGTTGCAACTAATGAAAAACTGTTTTTT

d_call: TRBD2
j_call: TRBJ2-1
clone_size: -
cdr3_length: 17
v_call: TRBV4-1
cdr3_aa: CASSAWTTSGDNNEQFF
cdr3_nt: TGCGCCAGCAGCGCCTGGACGACTAGCGGGGACAACAATGAGCAGTTCTTC

d_call: TRBD1
j_call: TRBJ1-1
clone_size: -
cdr3_length: 15
v_call: TRBV6-5
cdr3_aa: CASSLDRGGRTEAFF
cdr3_nt: TGTGCCAGCAGTCTGGACAGGGGGGGGCGCACTGAAGCTTTCTTT

d_call: TRBD1
j_call: TRBJ1-5
clone_size: few
cdr3_length: 15
v_call: TRBV27
cdr3_aa: CASSRMTGVLQPQHF
cdr3_nt: TGTGCCAGCAGTCGCATGACAGGGGTCCTTCAGCCCCAGCATTTT

d_call: TRBD1
j_call: TRBJ2-1
clone_size: once
cdr3_length: 16
v_call: TRBV7-2
cdr3_aa: CASSLEGTGVYNEQFF
cdr3_nt: TGTGCCAGCAGCTTAGAAGGGACAGGGGTATACAATGAGCAGTTCTTC

d_call: TRBD1
j_call: TRBJ2-5
clone_size: -
cdr3_length: 17
v_call: TRBV11-2
cdr3_aa: CASSLGGTGLRQETQYF
cdr3_nt: TGTGCCAGCAGCTTAGGGGGGACAGGGCTTCGCCAAGAGACCCAGTACTTC

d_call: -
j_call: TRBJ1-1
clone_size: -
cdr3_length: 14
v_call: TRBV5-1
cdr3_aa: CASSLGGPGTEAFF
cdr3_nt: TGCGCCAGCAGCTTGGGGGGCCCAGGCACTGAAGCTTTCTTT

d_call: -
j_call: TRBJ1-1
clone_size: once
cdr3_length: 16
v_call: TRBV5-6
cdr3_aa: CASSFSARGWNTEAFF
cdr3_nt: TGTGCCAGCAGCTTCAGCGCCAGGGGATGGAACACTGAAGCTTTCTTT

d_call: TRBD2
j_call: TRBJ2-1
clone_size: -
cdr3_length: 17
v_call: TRBV29-1
cdr3_aa: CSVRKRMPSGIPDEQFF
cdr3_nt: TGCAGCGTGAGAAAAAGGATGCCTAGCGGGATTCCAGATGAGCAGTTCTTC

d_call: -
j_call: TRBJ2-7
clone_size: once
cdr3_length: 15
v_call: TRBV11-2
cdr3_aa: CASSSSGQRTYEQYF
cdr3_nt: TGTGCCAGCAGCTCTTCCGGACAGCGAACCTACGAGCAGTACTTC

d_call: -
j_call: TRBJ1-1
clone_size: -
cdr3_length: 13
v_call: TRBV5-5
cdr3_aa: CASSLAGSTEAFF
cdr3_nt: TGTGCCAGCAGCTTGGCGGGGTCCACTGAAGCTTTCTTT

d_call: -
j_call: TRBJ1-5
clone_size: -
cdr3_length: 18
v_call: TRBV24-1
cdr3_aa: CATSDPGVGLPVHQPQHF
cdr3_nt: TGTGCCACCAGTGATCCGGGAGTCGGACTCCCCGTTCATCAGCCCCAGCATTTT

d_call: -
j_call: TRBJ1-4
clone_size: -
cdr3_length: 16
v_call: TRBV25-1
cdr3_aa: CASSEYGGFSGEKLFF
cdr3_nt: TGTGCCAGCAGTGAATACGGCGGTTTTTCCGGGGAGAAACTGTTTTTT

d_call: -
j_call: TRBJ2-3
clone_size: -
cdr3_length: 16
v_call: TRBV9
cdr3_aa: CASSVRSSVSTDTQYF
cdr3_nt: TGTGCCAGCAGCGTGAGGTCTAGCGTTAGCACAGATACGCAGTATTTT

d_call: TRBD1
j_call: TRBJ2-5
clone_size: -
cdr3_length: 17
v_call: TRBV14
cdr3_aa: CASSQLPGQGAKETQYF
cdr3_nt: TGTGCCAGCAGCCAACTACCGGGACAGGGGGCTAAAGAGACCCAGTACTTC

d_call: TRBD2
j_call: TRBJ2-1
clone_size: -
cdr3_length: 17
v_call: TRBV2
cdr3_aa: CASARGLAGETYNEQFF
cdr3_nt: TGTGCCAGCGCGAGGGGACTAGCGGGAGAGACCTACAATGAGCAGTTCTTC

d_call: -
j_call: TRBJ2-4
clone_size: -
cdr3_length: 13
v_call: TRBV3-1/TRBV3-2
cdr3_aa: CASSQAGVNIQYF
cdr3_nt: TGTGCCAGCAGCCAGGCAGGGGTCAACATTCAGTACTTC

d_call: -
j_call: TRBJ1-2
clone_size: once
cdr3_length: 13
v_call: TRBV10-3
cdr3_aa: CAIGGGFLYGYTF
cdr3_nt: TGTGCCATCGGCGGCGGTTTCCTTTATGGCTACACCTTC

d_call: TRBD1
j_call: TRBJ1-5
clone_size: -
cdr3_length: 15
v_call: TRBV6-5
cdr3_aa: CASRPTGAPNQPQHF
cdr3_nt: TGTGCCAGCAGACCCACAGGGGCCCCCAATCAGCCCCAGCATTTT

d_call: -
j_call: TRBJ1-5
clone_size: -
cdr3_length: 17
v_call: TRBV7-9
cdr3_aa: CASSLGDGGHSNQPQHF
cdr3_nt: TGTGCCAGCAGCTTAGGGGACGGGGGTCATAGCAATCAGCCCCAGCATTTT

d_call: -
j_call: TRBJ2-1
clone_size: once
cdr3_length: 12
v_call: TRBV19
cdr3_aa: CASSLPYNEQFF
cdr3_nt: TGTGCCAGTAGCCTTCCGTACAATGAGCAGTTCTTC

d_call: -
j_call: TRBJ1-1
clone_size: -
cdr3_length: 11
v_call: TRBV28
cdr3_aa: CASSLPGEAFF
cdr3_nt: TGTGCCAGCAGTTTACCGGGGGAAGCTTTCTTT

d_call: -
j_call: TRBJ2-1
clone_size: -
cdr3_length: 14
v_call: TRBV19
cdr3_aa: CATNLRGAYNEQFF
cdr3_nt: TGTGCTACTAATCTCCGCGGGGCCTACAATGAGCAGTTCTTC

d_call: -
j_call: TRBJ1-1
clone_size: -
cdr3_length: 11
v_call: TRBV7-9
cdr3_aa: CASRRETEAFF
cdr3_nt: TGTGCCAGCAGGAGAGAGACTGAAGCTTTCTTT

d_call: -
j_call: TRBJ1-3
clone_size: -
cdr3_length: 17
v_call: TRBV5-1
cdr3_aa: CASSLDGGRGPGNTIYF
cdr3_nt: TGCGCCAGCAGCTTGGACGGGGGACGAGGTCCTGGAAACACCATATATTTT